This T cell receptor (beta chain) was profiled in a study of blood T cells in healthy people across ages. The germline V gene has CDR1 ENHRY and CDR2 SYGVKD. Trimming cost V 3 bases and J 4 bases; bases outside gene matches: 6. This CDR3 comprises 15 residues. Sample-barcoded 5' priming and a J-beta primer mix drove a second PCR of roughly 6 to 12 cycles. Each TCR beta cDNA got a 12-nucleotide random molecular identifier. One entry per CDR3 protein results from TCRdb running MiXCR on the 5' RACE reads. Altogether approximately 730,000 distinct CDR3 sequences are present, about 53% being singletons, with the ten largest covering approximately 40%. Per sample, extraction of total RNA gave at least 5.5 micrograms in every case. Study-level findings and limits: Roughly linearly, TCR beta diversity per million T cells fell as age increased.

This clonotype was seen only a few times. Antigen unknown. The chain combines TRBV10-3 with TRBJ2-1, with 7 bases matching TRBD2. This receptor was identified in a man aged 80 or over in good health. The sequencing input was blood. The CDR3 nucleotides are TGTGCCATCAGTGATGTGGGGGGGAGTTACAATGAGCAGTTCTTC. It yields the protein CAISDVGGSYNEQFF.